This T cell receptor (beta chain) was retrieved from a study of blood T cell repertoires in COVID-19. Study context: Sample material is recorded as cDNA or gDNA derived from T cells, B-cell-depleted T cells, or PBMCs.

The assay was immunoSEQ multiplex PCR, and TCRdb's table has in-frame clones only and misses some. Counted here are approximately 300,000 clones, about nine tenths occurring once; the ten biggest clones make up approximately 5%. The V end was cut by 4 bases, the J end by 1 base, with 11 bases between. The CDR3 is made up of 14 amino acids. Germline CDR1 SGHRS, CDR2 YFSETQ. The gene calls are TRBV5-1 and TRBJ1-1; D is ambiguous. Sequencing used PBMCs or T cells enriched from blood (not recorded which). This TCR came from a man aged 60 to 75 who had recovered from COVID-19. The CDR3 loop is CASSITVPNTEAFF. The CDR3 region has the DNA TGCGCCAGCAGCATAACAGTCCCGAACACTGAAGCTTTCTTT.